These T cell receptor beta chains were read from a single sample in a study of coeliac disease. TCRdb keeps only in-frame clones here, not all; method: immunoSEQ multiplex PCR. The profile shows around 5,300 clones, roughly 70% of them singletons. Sequenced input: lymphocytes from the gut lamina propria. The receptor source for this set is a man aged 65 to 79 with active celiac disease. Both conserved end residues are part of each CDR3. A D gene is named only where the DNA matches it firmly. Some rows have no size entry. The others give once, few or many, or a class for an expanded clone.

V	size	length	D	J	CDR3	DNA
TRBV11-2	.	15	TRBD1	TRBJ1-4	CASSPTGGPNEKLFF	TGTGCCAGCAGCCCAACAGGGGGCCCTAATGAAAAACTGTTTTTT
TRBV9	.	14	.	TRBJ2-5	CASSVVPYQETQYF	TGTGCCAGCAGCGTAGTTCCGTACCAAGAGACCCAGTACTTC
TRBV29-1	.	13	TRBD1	TRBJ2-1	CSVRTGGYNEQFF	TGCAGCGTAAGGACAGGGGGCTACAATGAGCAGTTCTTC
TRBV14	.	17	TRBD1	TRBJ2-2	CASSQEPGQSFAGELFF	TGTGCCAGCAGCCAAGAACCGGGACAGTCGTTCGCCGGGGAGCTGTTTTTT
TRBV28	.	15	TRBD2	TRBJ2-5	CASSSPGLAQETQYF	TGTGCCAGCAGTTCGCCGGGACTAGCGCAAGAGACCCAGTACTTC
TRBV29-1	.	15	.	TRBJ2-7	CSVESPGGLRYEQYF	TGCAGCGTTGAAAGCCCGGGTGGGTTGAGGTACGAGCAGTACTTC
TRBV7-6	once	15	.	TRBJ2-7	CASSLAVGVNYEQYF	TGTGCCAGCAGCTTAGCAGTCGGGGTCAACTACGAGCAGTACTTC
TRBV5-1	hyperexpanded	14	TRBD1	TRBJ1-1	CASSSGTGGTEAFF	TGCGCCAGCAGCTCCGGGACAGGGGGAACTGAAGCTTTCTTT
TRBV25-1	few	11	.	TRBJ1-1	CASLVNTEAFF	TGTGCCAGCCTCGTGAACACTGAAGCTTTCTTT
TRBV30	.	14	TRBD1	TRBJ1-4	CAIKQGGTNEKLFF	TGTGCCATAAAGCAGGGGGGAACTAATGAAAAACTGTTTTTT
TRBV6-1	.	14	TRBD2	TRBJ2-1	CASSESPGRDEQFF	TGTGCCAGCAGTGAATCCCCGGGGAGGGATGAGCAGTTCTTC
TRBV5-1	.	14	.	TRBJ1-2	CASSLADPGYGYTF	TGCGCCAGCAGCTTGGCTGACCCGGGCTATGGCTACACCTTC
TRBV5-1	few	16	.	TRBJ2-1	CASSLASGFQDNEQFF	TGCGCCAGCAGCTTGGCCTCTGGCTTTCAGGACAATGAGCAGTTCTTC
TRBV27	few	18	TRBD1	TRBJ2-2	CASSRRPVGQTNTGELFF	TGTGCCAGCAGTCGAAGACCCGTGGGACAGACGAACACCGGGGAGCTGTTTTTT
TRBV28	large	13	.	TRBJ1-1	CASSRTPNTEAFF	TGTGCCAGCAGTAGGACACCGAACACTGAAGCTTTCTTT
TRBV7-3	.	13	.	TRBJ1-1	CASSLTPNTEAFF	TGTGCCAGCAGCTTGACACCTAACACTGAAGCTTTCTTT
TRBV9	.	15	.	TRBJ1-1	CASSVGVSLGTEAFF	TGTGCCAGCAGCGTAGGTGTGTCGCTCGGGACTGAAGCTTTCTTT
TRBV27	.	15	.	TRBJ1-5	CASRLTAEWFQPQHF	TGTGCCAGCAGACTGACAGCCGAGTGGTTTCAGCCCCAGCATTTT
TRBV19	.	14	.	TRBJ2-5	CASRPVAAQETQYF	TGTGCCAGTCGGCCGGTGGCGGCACAAGAGACCCAGTACTTC
TRBV18	.	15	TRBD1	TRBJ1-2	CASSPSGTAFYGYTF	TGTGCCAGCTCACCTTCCGGGACAGCCTTCTATGGCTACACCTTC
TRBV7-3	medium-sized	14	TRBD1	TRBJ2-7	CASSSGQGVGEQYF	TGTGCCAGCAGCTCCGGACAGGGAGTAGGAGAGCAGTACTTC
TRBV7-8	few	15	TRBD1	TRBJ1-1	CASSLLGQGASEAFF	TGTGCCAGCAGCTTGTTGGGACAGGGGGCCTCTGAAGCTTTCTTT
TRBV16	.	15	.	TRBJ1-2	CASSQSVQANYGYTF	TGTGCCAGCAGCCAATCGGTACAGGCCAACTATGGCTACACCTTC
TRBV7-2	.	18	.	TRBJ1-4	CASSSHGALGSTNEKLFF	TGTGCCAGCAGCTCCCATGGGGCGCTGGGTTCAACTAATGAAAAACTGTTTTTT
TRBV27	.	13	.	TRBJ1-3	CASRGHSGNTIYF	TGTGCCAGCAGGGGCCACTCTGGAAACACCATATATTTT
TRBV28	.	15	TRBD1	TRBJ1-1	CASSRGQGALTEAFF	TGTGCCAGCAGTCGGGGACAGGGGGCGCTCACTGAAGCTTTCTTT
TRBV5-1	.	15	.	TRBJ1-1	CASRSPQGMATEAFF	TGCGCCAGCAGATCACCGCAGGGGATGGCCACTGAAGCTTTCTTT
TRBV10-2	once	14	TRBD2	TRBJ2-1	CASRREGLYNEQFF	TGCGCCAGCAGGCGGGAGGGCCTCTACAATGAGCAGTTCTTC
TRBV27	.	14	TRBD2	TRBJ2-1	CATQTSGGLNEQFF	TGTGCCACTCAGACTAGCGGGGGGCTGAATGAGCAGTTCTTC
TRBV5-1	.	14	TRBD1	TRBJ1-2	CASRTGLQNYGYTF	TGCGCCAGCAGGACAGGGTTGCAAAACTATGGCTACACCTTC
TRBV5-5	.	15	TRBD2	TRBJ2-1	CASKRDLANYNEQFF	TGTGCCAGCAAGCGGGATCTAGCGAATTACAATGAGCAGTTCTTC
TRBV7-9	.	13	.	TRBJ1-1	CASSLSENTEAFF	TGTGCCAGCAGCTTAAGCGAAAACACTGAAGCTTTCTTT
TRBV7-3	once	17	.	TRBJ1-5	CASSLTIPGGRNQPQHF	TGTGCCAGCAGCTTAACAATACCAGGAGGTCGCAATCAGCCCCAGCATTTT
TRBV5-1	once	16	.	TRBJ2-3	CASSLGSSGATDTQYF	TGCGCCAGCAGCTTAGGCTCCTCCGGAGCCACAGATACGCAGTATTTT
TRBV28	.	16	TRBD1	TRBJ2-7	CASSSPGQGASYEQYF	TGTGCCAGCAGTTCCCCGGGGCAGGGGGCTAGTTACGAGCAGTACTTC
TRBV9	few	14	.	TRBJ2-5	CASSEGLIQETQYF	TGTGCCAGCAGCGAGGGACTTATCCAAGAGACCCAGTACTTC
TRBV21-1	.	14	.	TRBJ2-1	CASSTGLAGSEQFF	TGTGCCAGCAGCACTGGACTAGCGGGGTCCGAGCAGTTCTTC
TRBV7-3	.	14	.	TRBJ2-2	CASSLRANTGELFF	TGTGCCAGCAGCTTGCGGGCGAACACCGGGGAGCTGTTTTTT
TRBV7-9	.	17	TRBD2	TRBJ2-4	CASSSMLAALAKNIQYF	TGTGCCAGCAGCTCAATGCTAGCGGCCTTAGCCAAAAACATTCAGTACTTC
TRBV28	.	13	.	TRBJ2-7	CASSLPGSYEQYF	TGTGCCAGCAGTTTGCCAGGCTCCTACGAGCAGTACTTC
TRBV27	once	14	.	TRBJ2-5	CASSLWGEGETQYF	TGTGCCAGCAGTTTATGGGGGGAAGGAGAGACCCAGTACTTC
TRBV2	.	14	.	TRBJ2-3	CATEGDTRTDTQYF	TGTGCCACCGAGGGAGACACTCGCACAGATACGCAGTATTTT
TRBV5-1	.	13	TRBD2	TRBJ2-1	CATSTSGMDEQFF	TGCGCCACCTCGACTAGCGGGATGGATGAGCAGTTCTTC
TRBV28	few	12	.	TRBJ1-1	CASSLGHNEAFF	TGTGCCAGCAGTCTCGGACACAATGAAGCTTTCTTT
TRBV4-3	few	15	TRBD2	TRBJ2-3	CASSQGGGYTDTQYF	TGCGCCAGCAGCCAAGGGGGGGGGTACACAGATACGCAGTATTTT
TRBV29-1	.	12	.	TRBJ1-1	CSVLQANTEAFF	TGCAGCGTGTTACAGGCGAACACTGAAGCTTTCTTT